This record looks at one T cell receptor beta chain sequence and its context. What it binds is not known. The protocol was immunoSEQ multiplex PCR, while the TCRdb copy is restricted to in-frame clones and leaves out a portion. This table holds over 150,000 clones, 85% found once. The sample originates from a study of cytomegalovirus exposure and HLA in healthy donors. The wider study: The use of the same platform for the 110 or so validation repertoires and the approximately 690 first-cohort repertoires was reported by a later analysis. Findings and caveats of the study: Reports showed the classifier diagnosing cytomegalovirus status with high specificity and sensitivity. Whilst most TCR sequences proved rare, a subset of public TCRs occurred across many donors. As confirmed in vitro, a few CMV-associated chains were specific for CMV antigens.

The CDR3 runs 16 residues. Germline loops: CDR1 MNHEY, CDR2 SMNVEV (reference sequence). Trimming stripped 0 bases from V and 0 bases from J, with 9 bases between. Sequenced input: PBMCs. The TCR originated in a man aged 18 to 29 in good health and CMV-seropositive. The genes are TRBV27 and TRBJ2-1, with TRBD2 as a possible D gene (6 bases). Here the CDR3 reads CASSLSQGLSYNEQFF. The CDR3 region has the DNA TGTGCCAGCAGTTTATCTCAGGGACTCTCCTACAATGAGCAGTTCTTC.